These T cell receptor beta chains were read from a single sample in a study of a mutant IDH1 vaccine in newly diagnosed glioma. TCRdb keeps only in-frame clones here, not all; method: immunoSEQ multiplex PCR. The data show fewer than 65,000 clones, approximately 82% seen once. Their antigens remain unidentified. This sample comprised PBMCs, obtained from a glioma patient whose treatment included an IDH1 peptide vaccine. These TCRs come from a young man with glioma. Both conserved end residues are trimmed from each CDR3.

AWSFGAIKRGGSYEQY | TRBJ2-7 | TRBV30
ASSLWVTGELF | TRBJ2-2 | TRBV27
ASSTRTGGSLLVPQPQH | TRBJ1-5 | TRBV13
ASRRASSSSGNTIY | TRBJ1-3 | TRBV4-1
ASSLRGGQNTEAF | TRBJ1-1 | TRBV4-2
ASRLPQGRYNSPLH | TRBJ1-6 | TRBV6-6
ASLAQGSLDEQY | TRBJ2-7 | TRBV28
ASSPRDTTYNEQF | TRBJ2-1 | TRBV18
ASSDRTGPDTQY | TRBJ2-3 | TRBV6-4
ASSIGSSSGANVLT | TRBJ2-6 | TRBV19
ASSLMSGGTNYGYT | TRBJ1-2 | TRBV5-6
ASSLGGPRYEQY | TRBJ2-7 | TRBV28
ASTVQNNEKLF | TRBJ1-4 | TRBV28
ASSLTGSSYNSPLH | TRBJ1-6 | TRBV7-2
ASQGGGYGYT | TRBJ1-2 | TRBV25-1
ASSQVAKNTGELF | TRBJ2-2 | TRBV4-1
ASTKGAVGFDNQPQH | TRBJ1-5 | TRBV19
ASSDSLAGAQH | TRBJ1-5 | TRBV2
ASSLAAELLNDSNQPQH | TRBJ1-5 | TRBV27
ASSSSGGRDGYT | TRBJ1-2 | TRBV5-1
ASIPQAGANVLT | TRBJ2-6 | TRBV19
ASSHSTDYLGYYEQY | TRBJ2-7 | TRBV5-4
ASRFSQGNYEQY | TRBJ2-7 | TRBV19
ASSLTGGRGSPLH | TRBJ1-6 | TRBV5-5
ASRTVDSPLH | TRBJ1-6 | TRBV28
ASSVTGGSNQPQH | TRBJ1-5 | TRBV9
ASSRGAYEQY | TRBJ2-7 | TRBV11-3
ASSQRQGARRESYEQY | NA | TRBV4-1
ATKQGASTDTQY | TRBJ2-3 | TRBV6-6
ASTRRDNYNEQF | TRBJ2-1 | TRBV5-5
ASSLRAENTEAF | TRBJ1-1 | TRBV5-1
ASSLVTGGSYEQY | TRBJ2-7 | TRBV5-1
ASGLVPGGNTIY | TRBJ1-3 | TRBV12-5
ASSMVAGGPATNEKLF | TRBJ1-4 | TRBV19
ASSMGQIVFQPQH | TRBJ1-5 | TRBV19
ASSLSGGNQPQH | TRBJ1-5 | TRBV18
AWSTQGGYTEAF | TRBJ1-1 | TRBV30
ASSLGAQGRTGELF | TRBJ2-2 | TRBV13
ASSLLGGTLNYGYT | TRBJ1-2 | TRBV5-1
ASRMGSGQETQY | TRBJ2-5 | TRBV18
ASSLAGGITQPQH | TRBJ1-5 | TRBV11-2
ASSRARGAGNNEQF | TRBJ2-1 | TRBV5-1
ASTPGSEAF | TRBJ1-1 | TRBV6-6
ASSAPGYSNQPQH | TRBJ1-5 | TRBV7-9
ASRGQGEEKLF | TRBJ1-4 | TRBV7-9
ASTEYNEQF | TRBJ2-1 | TRBV2
AIKSDRGYHGYT | TRBJ1-2 | TRBV28
ASSALSYTDTQY | TRBJ2-3 | TRBV9
ASSQGRDRVSNQPQH | TRBJ1-5 | TRBV4-1
ASSFLTNSPLH | TRBJ1-6 | TRBV11-3
ASSLGTREQY | TRBJ2-7 | TRBV5-1
ASSPRQLSGNTIY | TRBJ1-3 | TRBV19
ASSLDSIQGYT | TRBJ1-2 | TRBV5-1